This TCR beta chain is drawn from a study of cytomegalovirus exposure and HLA in healthy donors. In the study overall: About 179 million T cells yielded 117 million unique TCR beta sequences in earlier analysis.

Overall study results and limits: High specificity and sensitivity for cytomegalovirus status were reported for the classifier. Indistinguishable V segments such as TRBV6-2 and TRBV6-3 were excluded.

PCR was performed using 60 Vbeta and 13 Jbeta primers. Some clones are missing from TCRdb's copy, which holds only in-frame ones; the method was immunoSEQ multiplex PCR. The sample carries some 170,000 clones, 70% to 90% recorded once. This clone has a handful of counts. Its antigen is undetermined. The donors, nominally healthy at sampling, likely had unrecorded immune exposures. In germline, CDR1 is MNHNY, CDR2 SVGAGI (reference sequence). CDR3 length equals 14 residues. V lost 2 bases to trimming and J lost 5 bases, with 10 bases between them. The V call is TRBV6-6, the J call TRBJ2-4; weak D call: TRBD1 (5 bases). The specimen was PBMCs. The sequence was collected from a woman aged 18-29 years in good health and CMV-seronegative. CDR3 DNA sequence: TGTGCCAGCAGTTACAACAGGCCAGAAAACATTCAGTACTTC. The encoded protein is CASSYNRPENIQYF.